This T cell receptor (beta chain) appears in the sequencing data of a study of shared clonotypes between healthy human individuals. Looking at the study overall: Those who served as donors were a couple of women and three men between the ages of 18 and 49. Study conclusions and caveats: Memory subsets had estimated richness that was generally smaller than that of naive subsets. Non-shared clonotypes were found to have lower generation probabilities than the clonotypes that were shared by all four of the sorted-subset donors.

At deep level, the assay was performed. Assay used: immunoSEQ multiplex PCR; TCRdb lists only in-frame clones, some missing. The table has about 690,000 clones, about nine tenths seen once; the top ten hold less than 40%. Remarks on this clone: Its specificity is not known.

The CDR3 is made up of 12 amino acids. CDR1 and CDR2 (germline): MNHEY, SVGAGI. V was cut by 0 bases and J by 12 bases, with 11 bases left in between. The sample taken for sequencing was memory CD8+ T cells from PBMCs. The subset: CD45RO+ cells pooled with CCR7-negative TemRA cells. The receptor was derived from a man between 18 and 35 years old in good health. Some clones in this sample may be carry-over from other donors' samples. V gene TRBV6-5 combines with J gene TRBJ1-2, with no clear D. Here the CDR3 DNA reads TGTGCCAGCAGTTACTCAGGCAGAGTGCACACCTTC. It specifies CASSYSGRVHTF.